The source of this T cell receptor (beta chain) is a study of blood T cell repertoires in COVID-19. As for the study in general: Samples taken during acute and convalescent COVID-19 were collected in the United States, Italy and Spain.

Assay used: immunoSEQ multiplex PCR; TCRdb lists only in-frame clones, some missing. The sample holds over 200,000 clones, around 83% seen once. V gave up 1 base and J gave up 4 bases, with 16 bases separating them. CDR1 is SEHNR and CDR2 is FQNEAQ in the germline V gene (reference sequence). The CDR3 length is 16 residues. The sample was peripheral blood. V usage is TRBV7-9 and J usage is TRBJ1-2; D not certain. This clonotype originated in an elderly man with acute or convalescent COVID-19. CDR3 DNA sequence: TGTGCCAGCAGCTTAGGTCAACAGCCCGAGGGCTATGGCTACACCTTC. Its protein product is CASSLGQQPEGYGYTF. Using reference TRBV7-9 and TRBJ1-2 for the parts outside the CDR3, the full variable domain is DTGVSQNPRHKITKRGQNVTFRCDPISEHNRLYWYRQTLGQGPEFLTYFQNEAQLEKSRLLSDRFSAERPKGSFSTLEIQRTEQGDSAMYLCASSLGQQPEGYGYTFGSGTRLTVV.